This T cell receptor (beta chain) was captured by sequencing in a study of tumor-infiltrating lymphocytes in localized non-small cell lung cancer. Across the whole study: Several tumor histologies, both smoking statuses, and some post-neoadjuvant chemotherapy samples were included. Resected tumor was paired with non-adjacent uninvolved lung from the same patient. Study-wide points: Immunotypes IM1 and IM2 had similar TCR-derived T-cell fractions. Technical variation could not be separated from intratumor heterogeneity here.

On this clone: The antigen remains unidentified.

Some clones are missing from TCRdb's copy, which holds only in-frame ones; the method was immunoSEQ multiplex PCR. This sample has more than 10,000 clones; 80% to 90% occur once, and the top ten carry roughly 3.7%. The clonotype comes from a human donor with non-small cell lung cancer. The sample consisted of uninvolved lung tissue not adjacent to the tumor.

CDR3 coding DNA: TGTGCCAGCAGTTACTCGGGGACAGGGGTTTACGAGCAGTACTTC. Protein: CASSYSGTGVYEQYF. The chain joins TRBV6-5 to TRBJ2-7; the match to TRBD1 covers 10 bases. The CDR3 consists of 15 residues. Trimming at V came to 0 bases and at J to 4 bases, leaving 3 bases not matched to a gene. Germline assignment: CDR1 MNHEY and CDR2 SVGAGI.